Presented here are 19 T cell receptor beta chains from one specimen sequenced in a study of CD8+ T cells in alopecia areata (dated by TCRdb to 2017 to 2018). Receptor amplification or capture employed the immunoSEQ multiplex PCR assay. For TCR sequencing, RNA was extracted from every sample and reverse transcribed into cDNA to serve as template. Drawn from immuneACCESS, this table holds only the in-frame rearrangements with V and J called that TCRdb kept. Clones are partly lost; checked studies trace under half to an unresolved V gene and leave the rest unexplained. The sample yields about 190,000 clones; roughly 60% were counted once. The ten largest make up approximately 1% of the sample. The time point label, as the study defines it: 24 weeks on oral tofacitinib. The sample's treatment or condition, from its label and the paper: oral pan-JAK inhibitor, 5-10 mg twice daily. Sequenced material: CD4+ T cells sorted from blood, taken at week 24, from a patient treated with tofacitinib. These receptors were taken from a human donor with alopecia areata.

This clone was detected a few times. This chain connects TRBV29-1 to TRBJ1-2; tentative D call: TRBD1 (6 bases). Germline-derived CDR1 and CDR2 are SQVTM and ANQGSEA. The CDR3 spans 13 residues. V was cut by 3 bases and J by 7 bases, with 15 bases left in between. The CDR3: CSVEFRGAGGYTF. The CDR3 DNA is TGCAGCGTTGAGTTCCGGGGGGCGGGTGGCTACACCTTC.

The genes are TRBV2 and TRBJ1-1; perhaps TRBD1 as D (5 bases). Germline V CDR1 and CDR2: SNHLY, FYNNEI. Between the trimmed V and J ends, which lost 7 bases and 0 bases, there was a span of 9 bases. This CDR3 region has 13 residues. In nucleotides, the CDR3 is TGTGCCAGCAAGACAGAGATGAACACTGAAGCTTTCTTT. This encodes CASKTEMNTEAFF.

The chain has TRBV29-1 and TRBJ2-3; possible D gene TRBD1, 6 bases. Trimming removed 7 bases at V and 3 bases at J, with 11 bases between. This CDR3 is built from 12 residues. Germline V gives CDR1 SQVTM, CDR2 ANQGSEA. CDR3 DNA: TGCAGCGCCGGACAGCTTACAGATACGCAGTATTTT. Its protein product is CSAGQLTDTQYF.

The rearrangement joins TRBV27 to TRBJ2-7; maybe TRBD1 (5 bases). The ends were cut back, 5 bases at V and 0 bases at J, with 17 bases in the middle. CDR3 length equals 16 residues. Germline-derived CDR1 and CDR2 are MNHEY and SMNVEV (reference sequence). The CDR3 here is CASSNIRAERSYEQYF. DNA for the CDR3: TGTGCCAGCAGTAATATCAGGGCAGAGCGCTCCTACGAGCAGTACTTC.

The gene calls are TRBV29-1 and TRBJ2-2, with D perhaps matching TRBD1 or TRBD2 (5 bases each). Germline V gene sequence: CDR1 SQVTM, CDR2 ANQGSEA. V dropped 0 bases and J dropped 4 bases, with 12 bases sitting between them. This CDR3 is 15 amino acids long. CDR3 DNA sequence: TGCAGCGTTGAAGATCGGGACGGGACCACCGGGGAGCTGTTTTTT. The encoded protein is CSVEDRDGTTGELFF.

With regard to this clone: Additional DNA sequences in this sample encode the identical CDR3. This rearrangement joins TRBV5-6 to TRBJ1-2, with D possibly being TRBD1 (6 bases). The V end lost 4 bases, the J end lost 5 bases, and 15 bases lay between the germline ends. CDR1 and CDR2 from the germline V gene are SGHDT and YYEEEE. The CDR3 sequence is 14 residues long. The CDR3 DNA sequence: TGTGCCAGCAGCGGGGGACAAGGGGCTTATGGCTACACCTTC. Amino acid sequence: CASSGGQGAYGYTF. Drawing the rest from reference TRBV5-6 and TRBJ1-2, the complete variable domain is DAGVTQSPTHLIKTRGQQVTLRCSPKSGHDTVSWYQQALGQGPQFIFQYYEEEERQRGNFPDRFSGHQFPNYSSELNVNALLLGDSALYLCASSGGQGAYGYTFGSGTRLTVV.

This CDR3 is CASSSNGQGATGELFF. The CDR3 DNA is TGCGCCAGCAGCTCGAATGGACAGGGGGCCACCGGGGAGCTGTTTTTT. The chain couples TRBV5-1 to TRBJ2-2, with TRBD1 matching over 11 bases. V gave up 3 bases and J gave up 4 bases; unmatched junction bases: 5. The germline V gene encodes CDR1 SGHRS and CDR2 YFSETQ. This CDR3 comprises 16 residues.

This clone was observed once. The rearrangement joins TRBV28 to TRBJ1-6; 7 nucleotides align to TRBD1. The V gene's germline CDR1 is MDHEN and CDR2 SYDVKM. The CDR3 consists of 13 residues. V was pared by 8 bases and J by 15 bases, with 13 bases of the junction left unmatched. CDR3 protein: CASGVKTGFDLHF. In nucleotides, the CDR3 is TGTGCCAGCGGCGTCAAGACAGGGTTCGACCTCCACTTT.

This clone has more than one count but fewer than ten. The gene calls are TRBV4-1 and TRBJ2-3, with TRBD2 matching over 7 bases. CDR3 length: 12 residues. Germline V gene lookup returns CDR1 MGHRA and CDR2 YSYEKL. J lost 11 bases, V lost 0 bases, and 2 bases had no gene match. CDR3 region: CASSQEKRGQYF. The CDR3 DNA reads as TGCGCCAGCAGCCAAGAAAAGCGGGGGCAGTATTTT.

This rearrangement joins TRBV27 to TRBJ2-2; no clear D gene. V was cut by 7 bases and J by 0 bases, with 9 bases left in between. This CDR3 has 14 residues. The germline V gene has CDR1 MNHEY and CDR2 SMNVEV (reference sequence). CDR3 nucleotide sequence: TGTGCCAGCAAAATCCGATCGAACACCGGGGAGCTGTTTTTT. Amino acids: CASKIRSNTGELFF.

The chain is built from TRBV5-1 and TRBJ2-1; tentatively, D is TRBD1 (5 bases). The CDR3 has 15 amino acids. Germline CDR1 is SGHRS and CDR2 is YFSETQ. The germline V and J ends were trimmed by 2 bases and 2 bases, with 11 bases remaining between them. As DNA, the CDR3 is TGCGCCAGCAGCTTTGGGGCACAGGCCTACAATGAGCAGTTCTTC. Protein: CASSFGAQAYNEQFF.

The chain has TRBV7-2 and TRBJ1-5, with TRBD1 as a possible D gene (5 bases). The CDR3 extends over 14 amino acids. Between the trimmed V and J ends, which lost 2 bases and 9 bases, there was a span of 14 bases. The V gene's germline CDR1 is SGHTA and CDR2 FQGNSA. CDR3 sequence (DNA): TGTGCCAGCAGCTTAAAAAGGTTGGGGGGGCCCCAGCATTTT. Encoded protein: CASSLKRLGGPQHF.

The CDR3 is CSVTQGPNQPQHF. The CDR3 DNA reads TGCAGCGTAACACAGGGACCTAATCAGCCCCAGCATTTT. This chain connects TRBV29-1 to TRBJ1-5; D possibly corresponds to TRBD1 (6 bases). The CDR3 has 13 residues. Germline CDR1 and CDR2: SQVTM and ANQGSEA. V was clipped by 6 bases and J by 4 bases, with 13 bases between them.

The genes are TRBV29-1 and TRBJ1-1; D is possibly TRBD1 (5 bases). Between the trimmed V and J ends, which lost 4 bases and 11 bases, there was a span of 20 bases. The CDR3 extends over 13 amino acids. Germline V gene data show CDR1 as SQVTM and CDR2 as ANQGSEA. The CDR3 DNA reads as TGCAGCGTTGGATATCTCGGGACGGGTGACGCTTTCTTT. It yields the protein CSVGYLGTGDAFF.

This clone appeared a single time. The chain has TRBV6-1 and TRBJ1-5; 7 bases agree with TRBD1. The CDR3 totals 15 residues. CDR1 MNHNS and CDR2 SASEGT come from the germline V gene. V was clipped by 6 bases and J by 1 base; unmatched bases: 6. This chain's CDR3 is CASSGDRNSNQPQHF. As DNA, the CDR3 is TGTGCCAGCAGCGGGGACAGAAACAGCAATCAGCCCCAGCATTTT.

The rearrangement joins TRBV7-2 to TRBJ2-5, with D uncertain. Trimming took off 2 bases at V and 4 bases at J, with 2 bases between the two ends. This CDR3 contains 11 residues. The germline V gene has CDR1 SGHTA and CDR2 FQGNSA. CDR3 nucleotides: TGTGCCAGCAGCTTATTAGAGACCCAGTACTTC. It specifies CASSLLETQYF.

The chain has TRBV29-1 and TRBJ2-6; 8 nucleotides align to TRBD1. This CDR3 is built from 15 residues. Germline lookup yields CDR1 SQVTM and CDR2 ANQGSEA. V gave up 4 bases and J gave up 0 bases; unmatched junction bases: 2. CDR3 sequence (DNA): TGCAGCGTTGTTACAGGGGGCTCTGGGGCCAACGTCCTGACTTTC. This encodes CSVVTGGSGANVLTF.

The V gene is TRBV29-1, the J gene TRBJ1-2; 11 bases agree with TRBD1. J lost 6 bases, V lost 5 bases, and 2 bases had no gene match. Looked up from germline, CDR1 is SQVTM and CDR2 is ANQGSEA. CDR3 length: 12 residues. The CDR3 is CSVSDRGHGYTF. The CDR3 DNA sequence: TGCAGCGTTTCGGACAGGGGGCATGGCTACACCTTC.

The chain has TRBV27 and TRBJ1-5; D ambiguous. This CDR3 has 13 residues. Trimming removed 6 bases from V and 6 bases from J, with 12 bases in between. Germline assignment: CDR1 MNHEY and CDR2 SMNVEV (reference sequence). CDR3 sequence (DNA): TGTGCCAGCAGACCCAGTTTGGTTCAGCCCCAGCATTTT. Its translation: CASRPSLVQPQHF.